The 23 T cell receptor beta chains in this list originate from one sample, sequenced in a study of CD8 T cells in Susac syndrome. RNA was extracted with the RNeasy kit, and a quantity of about 0.5 to 1 ug was reverse transcribed using random hexamers. TCRdb independently ran MiXCR on the immunoSEQ multiplex PCR reads; one entry per CDR3 protein. Among approximately 130,000 distinct CDR3 sequences listed, about 93% were seen once. Source material: CD8+ T cells from PBMCs. The source of these receptors is a human donor with multiple sclerosis.

J is TRBJ2-3 and V is TRBV12-3 or TRBV12-4, with D possibly TRBD2 on 6 matching bases. V was shortened by 6 bases and J by 2 bases, with 15 bases between the two germline ends. CDR3 length: 15 amino acids. CDR3 loop: CASRSLSGYTDTQYF. The CDR3 coding sequence is TGTGCCAGCAGGTCACTTAGCGGATACACAGATACGCAGTATTTT.

The chain combines TRBV7-3 with TRBJ2-1; no reliable D call. The CDR3 runs 13 residues. Germline CDR1 SGHTA, CDR2 FQGTGA. V was clipped by 4 bases and J by 10 bases, with 14 bases between them. CDR3 amino acids: CASSSPPSDEQFF. The DNA of the CDR3 is TGTGCCAGCAGCTCACCTCCTAGTGACGAGCAGTTCTTC.

The gene calls are TRBV9 and TRBJ2-3; D is undetermined. The V end was cut by 0 bases, the J end by 2 bases, with 16 bases between. This CDR3 is built from 17 residues. The germline V gene has CDR1 SGDLS and CDR2 YYNGEE. Here the CDR3 reads CASSVASGLWPTDTQYF. CDR3 in DNA: TGTGCCAGCAGCGTAGCTTCGGGTCTGTGGCCCACAGATACGCAGTATTTT.

The chain employs TRBV7-9 and TRBJ2-3, with D hard to call. This CDR3 is built from 15 residues. Germline CDR1 is SEHNR and CDR2 is FQNEAQ (reference sequence). V shed 5 bases and J shed 0 bases, with 12 bases lying between them. This chain's CDR3 is CASSPVAASTDTQYF. The CDR3 nucleotides are TGTGCCAGCAGCCCAGTCGCGGCTAGCACAGATACGCAGTATTTT.

This clonotype appeared once. V gene TRBV20-1 combines with J gene TRBJ1-4; D call uncertain. The V gene lost 6 bases and the J gene lost 8 bases, with 10 bases spanning the gap. This CDR3 spans 11 amino acids. Germline-derived CDR1 and CDR2 are DFQATT and SNEGSKA (reference sequence). As DNA, the CDR3 is TGCAGTGCCGCCCCAGTGGAAAAACTGTTTTTT. Protein: CSAAPVEKLFF.

V usage is TRBV6-2 or TRBV6-3 and J usage is TRBJ2-7; 9 positions match TRBD2. The V gene's germline CDR1 is MNHEY and CDR2 SVGEGT. Losses at the gene ends were 6 bases for V and 2 bases for J; bases not matched to a gene: 2. This CDR3 has 13 residues. The chain's CDR3 is CASSGLATYEQYF. The CDR3 DNA reads as TGTGCCAGCAGCGGACTAGCGACCTACGAGCAGTACTTC.

The rearrangement links TRBV19 to TRBJ1-1; D uncertain. The CDR3 has 12 amino acids. V was pared by 0 bases and J by 2 bases, with 1 base between. Germline values: CDR1 LNHDA, CDR2 SQIVND (reference sequence). The CDR3 sequence is CASSIDNTEAFF. In DNA, the CDR3 is TGTGCCAGTAGTATAGATAACACTGAAGCTTTCTTT. The full variable domain, with the rest looked up from reference TRBV19 and TRBJ1-1, is DGGITQSPKYLFRKEGQNVTLSCEQNLNHDAMYWYRQDPGQGLRLIYYSQIVNDFQKGDIAEGYSVSREKKESFPLTVTSAQKNPTAFYLCASSIDNTEAFFGQGTRLTVV.

The chain links TRBV5-6 to TRBJ1-2; no firm D call. V dropped 2 bases and J dropped 5 bases, with 10 bases sitting between them. Germline V lookup: CDR1 SGHDT, CDR2 YYEEEE. The CDR3 is 13 residues long. CDR3 DNA sequence: TGTGCCAGCAGCTTCTCTAATTCTTATGGCTACACCTTC. Translation gives CASSFSNSYGYTF.

V is TRBV29-1 and J is TRBJ2-3, with D perhaps being TRBD1 or TRBD2 (5 bases each). The length of the CDR3 is 15 residues. The germline V gene encodes CDR1 SQVTM and CDR2 ANQGSEA. The V end was cut by 3 bases, the J end by 2 bases, with 15 bases between. The CDR3 spells CSVDYAGTYTDTQYF. Here the CDR3 DNA reads TGCAGCGTTGATTACGCCGGGACCTACACAGATACGCAGTATTTT.

The rearrangement joins TRBV12-3 or TRBV12-4 to TRBJ2-1; 11 positions match TRBD1. The CDR3 runs to 14 residues. V shed 5 bases and J 10 bases; nucleotides not matched to a gene: 7. The CDR3, as DNA: TGTGCCAGCAGTGTGGACAGGGGGCAGGGGGAGCAGTTCTTC. This sequence encodes CASSVDRGQGEQFF.

The V and J genes are TRBV13 and TRBJ2-1; D is unclear. From germline, CDR1 is PRHDT and CDR2 FYEKMQ (reference sequence). This CDR3 is 12 amino acids long. Deletions cut 7 bases from V and 9 bases from J, with 13 bases between. The CDR3 region has the DNA TGTGCCAGCACCCTGGGTAGTGGTGAGCAGTTCTTC. Its protein product is CASTLGSGEQFF.

This rearrangement joins TRBV15 to TRBJ2-1; a weak D match, TRBD2 (6 bases). The CDR3 contains 15 residues. V gave up 0 bases and J gave up 6 bases, with 12 bases separating them. Germline CDR1 and CDR2: LNHNV and YYDKDF (reference sequence). The CDR3 loop reads CATSRDRGRGNEQFF. In DNA form, the CDR3 reads TGTGCCACCAGCAGAGATCGGGGGAGAGGCAATGAGCAGTTCTTC.

The CDR3 is CASSRGWVREETQYF. CDR3 coding DNA: TGTGCCAGCTCGCGGGGCTGGGTTAGGGAAGAGACCCAGTACTTC. This sequence joins TRBV7-9 and TRBJ2-5; D may be TRBD2 (6 bases). Germline assignment: CDR1 SEHNR and CDR2 FQNEAQ (reference sequence). The ends were cut back, 8 bases at V and 3 bases at J, with 19 bases in the middle. CDR3 size: 15 residues.

This chain links TRBV30 with TRBJ1-1, with D hard to call. V lost 2 bases and J 0 bases, leaving 10 bases between the germline ends. The CDR3 is 14 amino acids. From germline, CDR1 is GTSNPN and CDR2 SVGIG (reference sequence). The CDR3 nucleotides are TGTGCCTGGAGTAAGACACCGATGAACACTGAAGCTTTCTTT. This encodes CAWSKTPMNTEAFF.

In DNA form, the CDR3 reads TGTGCCAGCACCTCTTCGCAGGACAGCTCATACGAGCAGTACTTC. Protein: CASTSSQDSSYEQYF. The chain uses TRBV11-2 and TRBJ2-7; the D gene is possibly TRBD1 (6 bases). This CDR3 contains 15 residues. In germline, CDR1 is SGHAT, CDR2 FQNNGV. Trimming removed 7 bases at V and 4 bases at J, with 20 bases between.

The genes are TRBV29-1 and TRBJ2-5; D gene ambiguous. This CDR3 contains 10 residues. V was pared by 7 bases and J by 5 bases, with 8 bases between. Germline CDR1 and CDR2: SQVTM and ANQGSEA. In DNA, the CDR3 is TGCAGCGCTGTCGGGGAGACCCAGTACTTC. As protein: CSAVGETQYF.

This chain joins TRBV30 and TRBJ2-3; 9 nucleotides match TRBD2. The V gene's germline CDR1 is GTSNPN and CDR2 SVGIG (reference sequence). This CDR3 has 14 residues. Germline trimming cut 3 bases from V and 3 bases from J; bases unmatched to any gene: 4. CDR3 nucleotides: TGTGCCTGGAGCCCAGCGGGAGGAACAGATACGCAGTATTTT. This gives the protein CAWSPAGGTDTQYF.

This chain uses TRBV16 with TRBJ2-7; 9 positions match TRBD1. This CDR3 region has 15 residues. Germline lookup yields CDR1 KGHSY and CDR2 FQNENV. Losses at the gene ends were 0 bases for V and 6 bases for J; bases not matched to a gene: 6. The CDR3 sequence: CASSQSSGTGSEQYF. For the CDR3, the DNA is TGTGCCAGCAGCCAATCGAGCGGGACAGGGAGCGAGCAGTACTTC.

The J gene is TRBJ2-7, the V gene TRBV4-1; no reliable D call. Trimming stripped 0 bases from V and 0 bases from J, with 12 bases between. Germline CDR1 MGHRA, CDR2 YSYEKL. The CDR3 is made up of 16 amino acids. The DNA for the CDR3 is TGCGCCAGCAGCCAAGATGGTGGCGGTACCTCCTACGAGCAGTACTTC. Its translation is CASSQDGGGTSYEQYF.

The chain has TRBV28 and TRBJ2-3, with 10 bases fitting TRBD1. This CDR3 has 15 residues. The ends lost 5 bases at V and 6 bases at J; junction bases unmatched: 8. CDR1 MDHEN and CDR2 SYDVKM come from the germline V gene. CDR3 loop: CASSTLDRGPDTQYF. In DNA form, the CDR3 reads TGTGCCAGCAGTACACTTGACAGGGGGCCTGATACGCAGTATTTT.

This sequence joins TRBV7-8 and TRBJ1-1; D remains ambiguous. The CDR3 has 15 amino acids. Germline V CDR1 and CDR2: SGHVS, FQNEAQ. The V end lost 1 base, the J end lost 3 bases, and 12 bases lay between the germline ends. The CDR3 sequence: CASSLEGSAYTEAFF. The CDR3, as DNA: TGTGCCAGCAGCTTAGAAGGCAGTGCTTACACTGAAGCTTTCTTT.

The chain is built from TRBV29-1 and TRBJ1-2; D is uncertain. Trimming cost V 0 bases and J 2 bases, with 10 bases left between them. Germline V gives CDR1 SQVTM, CDR2 ANQGSEA. The CDR3 covers 14 residues. The CDR3 is CSVEEGIGNYGYTF. The CDR3 nucleotides are TGCAGCGTTGAAGAGGGGATTGGGAACTATGGCTACACCTTC. Full variable domain (rest looked up from reference TRBV29-1 and TRBJ1-2): SAVISQKPSRDICQRGTSLTIQCQVDSQVTMMFWYRQQPGQSLTLIATANQGSEATYESGFVIDKFPISRPNLTFSTLTVSNMSPEDSSIYLCSVEEGIGNYGYTFGSGTRLTVV.

The J gene is TRBJ1-4, the V gene TRBV27; unclear D gene. V was pared by 2 bases and J by 5 bases, with 6 bases between. The CDR3 covers 13 residues. CDR1 is MNHEY, CDR2 SMNVEV, per germline (reference sequence). The CDR3 sequence is CASSLQFNEKLFF. The CDR3 bases are TGTGCCAGCAGTTTACAGTTCAATGAAAAACTGTTTTTT.